One sample yielded the 26 T cell receptor beta chains listed below, sequenced in a study of T-cell memory formation after mild COVID-19. TCRdb analysed the 5' RACE reads with MiXCR anew, one entry per CDR3 protein. This table holds roughly 550,000 distinct CDR3 sequences, about a fifth found once. The sample consisted of PBMCs or a T cell subset sorted from them (not recorded which). The receptor source for this set is an adult woman who had mild COVID-19 (a few samples of this study predate the infection). Cell type and time point are not known.

This clonotype was seen more than once but under ten times. This chain joins TRBV30 and TRBJ2-2; tentative D call: TRBD1 (6 bases). The length of the CDR3 is 16 residues. Trimming took off 1 base at V and 6 bases at J, with 18 bases between the two ends. Germline V gene sequence: CDR1 GTSNPN, CDR2 SVGIG (reference sequence). DNA of the CDR3: TGTGCCTGGAGTGCCTATCCCGGGACATTGGCCGGGGAGCTGTTTTTT. It translates to CAWSAYPGTLAGELFF. The full variable domain, completed using reference TRBV30 and TRBJ2-2, is SQTIHQWPATLVQPVGSPLSLECTVEGTSNPNLYWYRQAAGRGLQLLFYSVGIGQISSEVPQNLSASRPQDRQFILSSKKLLLSDSGFYLCAWSAYPGTLAGELFFGEGSRLTVL.

This clonotype was detected only a few times. This chain connects TRBV5-1 to TRBJ2-3; D perhaps matches TRBD1 (6 bases). V was pared by 0 bases and J by 4 bases, with 15 bases between. The germline gives CDR1 SGHRS, CDR2 YFSETQ. There are 16 residues in the CDR3. The CDR3 here is CASSLEVGAHSDTQYF. CDR3 coding DNA: TGCGCCAGCAGCTTGGAGGTGGGGGCTCATTCAGATACGCAGTATTTT.

There are a few counts of this clonotype. The chain has TRBV12-3 or TRBV12-4 and TRBJ2-4; possible D gene TRBD1, 7 bases. V lost 6 bases, J lost 7 bases, and 19 bases lay in between. The CDR3 has 15 amino acids. The CDR3 sequence: CASSLPTGTLNIQYF. CDR3 nucleotide sequence: TGTGCCAGCAGCCTCCCGACAGGGACTCTGAACATTCAGTACTTC.

This clonotype has just a few counts. V and J are TRBV6-5 and TRBJ2-7; the match to TRBD2 covers 14 bases. V dropped 6 bases and J dropped 3; count of bases not matched to a gene: 10. CDR1 and CDR2 from the germline V gene are MNHEY and SVGAGI. The CDR3 is 17 amino acids. This CDR3 reads CASSTRLAGGNYYEQYF. The CDR3 bases are TGTGCCAGCAGCACTCGACTAGCGGGAGGGAATTACTACGAGCAGTACTTC.

This clonotype occurred a few times. This sequence joins TRBV29-1 and TRBJ2-7, with D tentatively TRBD1 (5 bases). V lost 0 bases and J 1 base, leaving 10 bases between the germline ends. The CDR3 loop spans 14 amino acids. Germline CDR1 SQVTM, CDR2 ANQGSEA. The CDR3 coding sequence is TGCAGCGTTGAAGATTCAGGGTCGTCCTACGAGCAGTACTTC. This encodes CSVEDSGSSYEQYF.

This sequence joins TRBV12-3 or TRBV12-4 and TRBJ2-7; 8 bases align to TRBD1. Unmatched junction bases numbered 11, after V lost 5 bases and J lost 5 bases. This CDR3 has 15 residues. Here the CDR3 reads CASSPGQVFENEQYF. CDR3 coding DNA: TGTGCCAGCAGTCCGGGACAGGTTTTTGAGAACGAGCAGTACTTC.

A few counts support this clonotype. The CDR3 is CASSLDWYNEQFF. The DNA for the CDR3 is TGTGCCAGCAGCTTAGACTGGTACAATGAGCAGTTCTTC. This chain connects TRBV7-6 to TRBJ2-1, with D hard to call. From germline, CDR1 is SGHVS and CDR2 FNYEAQ. The V and J ends lost 1 base and 4 bases respectively, with 5 bases between them. This CDR3 has 13 amino acids.

V gene TRBV4-3 combines with J gene TRBJ2-3; 7 bases match TRBD2. The CDR3 extends over 16 amino acids. The V gene end was trimmed by 2 bases and the J gene end by 3 bases; junction bases not matched to a gene: 8. The germline CDR1 and CDR2 sequences are LGHNA and YSLEER. CDR3 coding DNA: TGCGCCAGCAGCCAACGGCGGGAGCCGGTAACAGATACGCAGTATTTT. Its protein is CASSQRREPVTDTQYF.

This clonotype was counted a few times. CDR3 bases: TGTGCCAGCAGCTTATCCGGGACTACAATGGAGACCCAGTACTTC. Its protein is CASSLSGTTMETQYF. V gene TRBV7-2 combines with J gene TRBJ2-5; 7 bases are a match to TRBD2. The CDR3 length is 15 residues. J gave up 5 bases and V 2 bases, and 8 bases lay outside the gene matches. Germline CDR1 and CDR2: SGHTA and FQGNSA.

The chain combines TRBV15 with TRBJ1-1; weak D call: TRBD1 (6 bases). The germline gives CDR1 LNHNV, CDR2 YYDKDF (reference sequence). This CDR3 contains 14 residues. V lost 0 bases and J lost 5, with 10 bases in between. The CDR3 here is CATSRDRGTTEAFF. CDR3 coding DNA: TGTGCCACCAGCAGAGACAGGGGAACGACTGAAGCTTTCTTT. The full variable domain, with the rest looked up from reference TRBV15 and TRBJ1-1, is DAMVIQNPRYQVTQFGKPVTLSCSQTLNHNVMYWYQQKSSQAPKLLFHYYDKDFNNEADTPDNFQSRRPNTSFCFLDIRSPGLGDTAMYLCATSRDRGTTEAFFGQGTRLTVV.

Only a few counts were recorded for this clonotype. The chain couples TRBV6-2 or TRBV6-3 to TRBJ1-1; 10 bases map to TRBD1. V was pared by 2 bases and J by 0 bases, with 6 bases of the junction left unmatched. This CDR3 has 17 residues. Germline CDR1 and CDR2: MNHEY and SVGEGT. Here the CDR3 reads CASSYGDRGRLNTEAFF. CDR3 in DNA: TGTGCCAGCAGTTACGGGGACAGGGGAAGGCTGAACACTGAAGCTTTCTTT.

This clonotype was counted between two and nine times. The gene calls are TRBV12-3 or TRBV12-4 and TRBJ1-6; D is possibly TRBD1 (6 bases). V was trimmed by 5 bases and J by 4 bases, leaving 18 bases between them. The CDR3 has 17 residues. CDR3 loop: CASSPGRDRRYNSPLHF. For the CDR3, the DNA is TGTGCCAGCAGTCCCGGGAGAGACAGGAGGTATAATTCACCCCTCCACTTT.

The chain uses TRBV7-9 and TRBJ2-1; no clear D. The V end was cut by 5 bases, the J end by 1 base, with 15 bases between. CDR3 length: 16 residues. CDR1 and CDR2 from the germline V gene are SEHNR and FQNEAQ (reference sequence). The CDR3 region is CASSDVSEFSYNEQFF. The CDR3 DNA sequence: TGTGCCAGCAGCGACGTGTCCGAGTTTTCCTACAATGAGCAGTTCTTC.

The rearrangement links TRBV5-4 to TRBJ2-1; D is tentatively TRBD1 or TRBD2 (5 bases each). CDR3 length: 16 amino acids. V was pared by 0 bases and J by 1 base, with 11 bases between. The V gene's germline CDR1 is SGHNT and CDR2 YYREEE (reference sequence). CDR3: CASSLGWGRSYNEQFF. In nucleotides, the CDR3 is TGTGCCAGCAGCTTGGGTTGGGGGAGATCCTACAATGAGCAGTTCTTC.

The J gene is TRBJ2-7, the V gene TRBV5-1, with D perhaps given as TRBD1 or TRBD2 (5 bases each). CDR1 is SGHRS, CDR2 YFSETQ, per germline. Trimming left V 4 bases short and J 7 bases short, with 18 bases between. The CDR3 totals 14 residues. The CDR3, as DNA: TGCGCCAGCAGCGCGAGTCAGGGTCCGGGGGAGCAGTACTTC. Protein sequence: CASSASQGPGEQYF.

This clonotype has ten or more counts. This chain links TRBV24-1 with TRBJ2-1, with D possibly called TRBD1 or TRBD2 (6 bases each). V shed 6 bases and J shed 3 bases, with 14 bases lying between them. The germline V gene encodes CDR1 KGHDR and CDR2 SFDVKD. The CDR3 covers 15 residues. CDR3 nucleotide sequence: TGTGCCACCAGTCCTACAGGGAGGAACTACAATGAGCAGTTCTTC. It codes for CATSPTGRNYNEQFF.

This clonotype was counted a few times. The rearrangement uses TRBV9 and TRBJ2-3; possibly TRBD2 for D (6 bases). V was trimmed by 3 bases and J by 6 bases, leaving 14 bases between them. Germline V gene data show CDR1 as SGDLS and CDR2 as YYNGEE. The CDR3 length is 14 residues. The CDR3 sequence is CASSAPGGRDTQYF. The CDR3 DNA follows: TGTGCCAGCAGCGCCCCCGGGGGTAGGGATACGCAGTATTTT. Drawing the rest from reference TRBV9 and TRBJ2-3, the complete variable domain is DSGVTQTPKHLITATGQRVTLRCSPRSGDLSVYWYQQSLDQGLQFLIQYYNGEERAKGNILERFSAQQFPDLHSELNLSSLELGDSALYFCASSAPGGRDTQYFGPGTRLTVL.

The V gene is TRBV7-9, the J gene TRBJ2-3; D is perhaps TRBD2 (6 bases). Between the trimmed V and J ends, which lost 5 bases and 6 bases, there was a span of 18 bases. Germline assignment: CDR1 SEHNR and CDR2 FQNEAQ (reference sequence). The CDR3 length is 15 residues. CDR3 protein: CASSAEGLTQDTQYF. CDR3 nucleotides: TGTGCCAGCAGCGCCGAGGGACTTACGCAGGATACGCAGTATTTT.

A few counts support this clonotype. The rearrangement joins TRBV7-2 to TRBJ2-3; 7 bases agree with TRBD2. With V trimmed by 5 bases and J by 4 bases, 12 bases remained unmatched. The CDR3 contains 16 residues. The germline gives CDR1 SGHTA, CDR2 FQGNSA. The CDR3 spells CASSPFQAGPSDTQYF. CDR3 sequence (DNA): TGTGCCAGCAGCCCGTTTCAAGCGGGACCGTCAGATACGCAGTATTTT.

This clonotype has more than one count but fewer than ten. The chain has TRBV7-9 and TRBJ2-1; maybe TRBD1 (7 bases). The CDR3 sequence is 14 residues long. Trimming removed 5 bases at V and 4 bases at J, with 12 bases between. Germline V gene lookup returns CDR1 SEHNR and CDR2 FQNEAQ (reference sequence). CDR3 coding DNA: TGTGCCAGCAGCCGGGGGACAGTTTACAATGAGCAGTTCTTC. Translated: CASSRGTVYNEQFF.

V usage is TRBV11-3 and J usage is TRBJ2-7, with TRBD2 matching over 14 bases. J was trimmed by 3 bases and V by 1 base; bases with no gene match: 5. The CDR3 has 17 amino acids. Germline lookup yields CDR1 SGHNT and CDR2 YENEEA. The CDR3 is CASSLAGLAGGYYEQYF. The CDR3 bases are TGTGCCAGCAGCTTAGCCGGACTAGCGGGAGGCTACTACGAGCAGTACTTC.

The chain carries TRBV9 and TRBJ1-1; 8 bases align to TRBD1. In germline, CDR1 is SGDLS, CDR2 YYNGEE. The ends lost 3 bases at V and 4 bases at J; junction bases unmatched: 11. This CDR3 is built from 16 residues. CDR3 protein: CASSGTGRGLITEAFF. CDR3 sequence (DNA): TGTGCCAGCAGCGGGACAGGGAGGGGGCTGATCACTGAAGCTTTCTTT.

This chain links TRBV27 with TRBJ1-1; D possibly corresponds to TRBD1 (5 bases). CDR1 is MNHEY and CDR2 is SMNVEV in the germline V gene (reference sequence). Trimming pared 3 bases from V and 5 bases from J, leaving 16 bases between. The CDR3 totals 15 residues. CDR3 bases: TGTGCCAGCAGTTTCCGGTCAGGGAGAGGGACTGAAGCTTTCTTT. Its translation: CASSFRSGRGTEAFF.

The genes are TRBV3-1 and TRBJ2-1; D not certain. CDR1 is LGHDT, CDR2 YNNKEL, per germline (reference sequence). Trimming pared 0 bases from V and 0 bases from J, leaving 12 bases between. This CDR3 has 17 amino acids. The CDR3 coding sequence is TGTGCCAGCAGCCAAGAACACCCGTTAAGCTCCTACAATGAGCAGTTCTTC. This translates into CASSQEHPLSSYNEQFF.

J is TRBJ1-1 and V is TRBV10-3; D ambiguous. This CDR3 contains 14 residues. V lost 2 bases and J 1 base, leaving 8 bases between the germline ends. CDR1 and CDR2 from the germline V gene are ENHRY and SYGVKD. CDR3 region: CAISEMDPNTEAFF. CDR3 sequence (DNA): TGTGCCATCAGTGAGATGGACCCGAACACTGAAGCTTTCTTT.

The J gene is TRBJ1-1, the V gene TRBV12-3 or TRBV12-4; D is ambiguous. The length of the CDR3 is 14 residues. V lost 7 bases, J lost 1 base, and 13 bases lay in between. The CDR3 sequence: CASKVRAANTEAFF. The CDR3 bases are TGTGCCAGCAAGGTCCGGGCAGCGAACACTGAAGCTTTCTTT.